The clone carrying this T cell receptor (beta chain) was seen at least ten times. Antigen: not known. The sample originates from a study of read filtering for tumor transcriptome and immune sequencing. Turning to the study itself: R-ISS stage counts were fewer than ten for I, roughly 15 for II, 6 or 7 for III. Regarding the study as a whole: IR-seq captured clonotypes deeper and more reliably than RNA-seq. Sorted CD138-negative bone marrow cells were not purified T cells. Approximately 82% of IR-seq clonotypes had a single read, yet these held around 4% of reads.

This CDR3 contains 13 residues. CDR1 and CDR2 from the germline V gene are DFQATT and SNEGSKA (reference sequence). Trimming removed 3 bases from V and 5 bases from J, with 13 bases in between. The library was built from 400 ng RNA with molecular barcoded adaptors for alpha/delta and beta/gamma chains. TCRdb re-derived calls from the reads in MiXCR, one entry per CDR3 protein. Here the sample spans tens of thousands of distinct CDR3 sequences, around 15% being singletons. The sequence came from a donor older than 35 with multiple myeloma. This chain connects TRBV20-1 to TRBJ1-2; D remains ambiguous. Sequenced: a population of CD138-negative cells sorted from bone marrow. In nucleotides, the CDR3 is TGCAGTGCTAGTGCTTGGGGAGATTATGGCTACACCTTC. It yields the protein CSASAWGDYGYTF.